This T cell receptor (beta chain) derives from a study of beta chain features in type 1 diabetes. cDNA synthesis used the whole RNA isolate, giving expressed TCRB sequences. Sequencing of naive, central memory and regulatory T cell samples gave an average of approximately 3.8 million reads. Method: immunoSEQ multiplex PCR; TCRdb's copy keeps in-frame clones and lacks some. The sample lists hundreds of thousands of clones, roughly 70% occurring once. Trimming stripped 5 bases from V and 4 bases from J, with 14 bases between. Per germline, CDR1 PRHDT and CDR2 FYEKMQ (reference sequence). The CDR3 sequence is 14 residues long. This clone was counted between two and nine times. What it recognizes is unknown. Study-wide results and limits: Any HLA-type effect on TCRB rearrangement remained unresolved here.

The chain couples TRBV13 to TRBJ2-5; D not certain. Sequenced material: naive CD4+ T cells from blood. The sequence was obtained from a man under 40 in good health. The CDR3 coding sequence is TGTGCCAGCAGCCCAAGGCCCTCGTCAGAGACCCAGTACTTC. Its protein is CASSPRPSSETQYF.